This T cell receptor (beta chain) was captured by sequencing in a study of Ad26.COV2.S vaccination and SARS-CoV-2 variants. Overall study: Each vaccinee took Ad26.COV2.S intramuscularly, once or twice 56 days apart. Findings of the study overall: Non-spike TCR breadth was similar in vaccine and placebo recipients.

This table comes from immunoSEQ multiplex PCR, and its TCRdb copy is limited to in-frame clones, with some not included. The repertoire has around 300,000 clones, roughly nine tenths of them found once; the top ten carry approximately 5.8%. Stated treatment: around 19 received Ad26.COV2.S at low or high dose, single or two shots; a few received placebo; per-sample allocation not given. Samples analyzed were those drawn on day 63 after the first vaccine or placebo injection. This clone was detected once. What it recognizes is unknown. The sequences come from peripheral blood, collected in a trial of Ad26.COV2.S vaccine versus placebo. The TCR originated in a person aged 18-65 years who received the Ad26.COV2.S COVID-19 vaccine or a placebo.

The CDR3 spells CASSLQGAVDNEQFF. The CDR3 nucleotides read TGTGCCAGCAGCTTACAGGGGGCAGTAGACAATGAGCAGTTCTTC. The chain recombines TRBV9 with TRBJ2-1, with 9 bases that match TRBD1. This CDR3 comprises 15 residues. J was trimmed by 5 bases and V by 4 bases; bases with no gene match: 7. The germline V gene encodes CDR1 SGDLS and CDR2 YYNGEE.